The 22 T cell receptor beta chains given below trace back to one sample, sequenced in a study of T cells in Graves' hyperthyroidism and ophthalmopathy. The investigators amplified TCR beta CDR3 regions from RNA transcripts. HTBI primers drove first-round RT-PCR of the TCR CDR3. Each CDR3 protein is one row after TCRdb ran MiXCR on the multiplex PCR reads. The table lists a few hundred thousand distinct CDR3 sequences, roughly 22% of them singletons. The sequenced sample was blood. These receptor sequences come from a woman in her seventies with Graves' ophthalmopathy.

The table lists this clonotype with a few counts. This chain joins TRBV29-1 and TRBJ2-3; 10 nucleotides align to TRBD2. The CDR3 loop spans 14 amino acids. V was pared by 7 bases and J by 7 bases, with 11 bases of the junction left unmatched. Germline-derived CDR1 and CDR2 are SQVTM and ANQGSEA. CDR3 protein: CSASTLAGMNTQYF. The CDR3 DNA sequence: TGCAGCGCCTCGACACTAGCGGGAATGAATACGCAGTATTTT.

V and J are TRBV6-2 or TRBV6-3 and TRBJ2-2; TRBD2 matches at 11 bases. Germline CDR1 MNHEY, CDR2 SVGEGT. V trimming: 6 bases; J trimming: 6 bases; junction bases outside the gene matches: 6. The CDR3 consists of 15 residues. The CDR3 is CASRVLAGDSGELFF. CDR3 DNA sequence: TGTGCCAGCAGGGTACTAGCGGGAGATTCCGGGGAGCTGTTTTTT.

This clonotype showed up just a few times. This chain joins TRBV25-1 and TRBJ1-1, with TRBD1 as a possible D gene (6 bases). Trimming cost V 7 bases and J 8 bases, with 11 bases left between them. Germline CDR1 is MGHDK and CDR2 is SYGVNS. The CDR3 spans 11 residues. The chain's CDR3 is CASIRGQEAFF. DNA of the CDR3: TGTGCCAGCATTCGAGGACAGGAAGCTTTCTTT.

This clonotype was counted ten times or more. The V gene is TRBV2, the J gene TRBJ1-5; 10 bases fit TRBD1. V lost 7 bases and J lost 1; bases outside the gene matches: 4. Germline V gene sequence: CDR1 SNHLY, CDR2 FYNNEI. The CDR3 covers 15 residues. In DNA, the CDR3 is TGTGCCAGCACAGCGGACAGGGGGAGCAATCAGCCCCAGCATTTT. Its translation: CASTADRGSNQPQHF.

This clonotype has just a few counts. The V and J genes are TRBV20-1 and TRBJ1-1, with D tentatively TRBD1 (5 bases). V was shortened by 2 bases and J by 1 base, with 14 bases between the two germline ends. The CDR3 runs to 15 residues. CDR1 is DFQATT and CDR2 is SNEGSKA in the germline V gene (reference sequence). The DNA of the CDR3 is TGCAGTGCTAGAAAACCTCGGGGGGGGAACACTGAAGCTTTCTTT. This sequence encodes CSARKPRGGNTEAFF.

The gene calls are TRBV10-3 and TRBJ2-7; maybe TRBD1 (6 bases). The CDR3 sequence is 12 residues long. Looked up from germline, CDR1 is ENHRY and CDR2 is SYGVKD. V was cut by 10 bases and J by 5 bases, with 15 bases left in between. This CDR3 is CATYTGLDEQYF. The DNA for the CDR3 is TGTGCCACCTATACAGGGTTGGACGAGCAGTACTTC.

In the case of this clonotype: Being one base from a much bigger clone, this may be a read error. This rearrangement joins TRBV6-2 or TRBV6-3 to TRBJ2-2; TRBD1 matches at 7 bases. The CDR3 runs to 16 residues. Germline V gene data show CDR1 as MNHEY and CDR2 as SVGEGT. The CDR3 coding sequence is TGTGTCAGCAGCCTCCGGACAGGATGGAACACCGGGGAGCTGTTTTTT. Amino acid sequence: CVSSLRTGWNTGELFF.

A few counts support this clonotype. V usage is TRBV29-1 and J usage is TRBJ1-1; no clear D gene. The CDR3 length is 12 residues. Germline V gene data show CDR1 as SQVTM and CDR2 as ANQGSEA. V lost 5 bases and J 3 bases, leaving 10 bases between the germline ends. CDR3 nucleotides: TGCAGCGTTTACGAGGGATACACTGAAGCTTTCTTT. Protein: CSVYEGYTEAFF.

This clonotype was counted many times. Written as DNA, the CDR3 is TGTGCCAGCACCCCCCCGGGACTAGCGGGAGGAGTGACGCAGTATTTT. The encoded protein is CASTPPGLAGGVTQYF. The genes are TRBV12-3 or TRBV12-4 and TRBJ2-3; 15 nucleotides match TRBD2. This CDR3 is 16 amino acids long. The V and J ends lost 7 bases and 9 bases, in that order; junction bases with no gene match: 11.

As for this clonotype: One junction end disagrees with the germline gene, perhaps due to a read error. The chain combines TRBV12-3 or TRBV12-4 with TRBJ2-1; 9 nucleotides agree with TRBD2. This CDR3 has 14 amino acids. CDR3 bases: TGTGCCGGCAGATTAGCGGGAGTTGGCAATGAGCAGTTCTTC. This encodes CAGRLAGVGNEQFF.

This clonotype was recorded at least ten times. The chain uses TRBV12-3 or TRBV12-4 and TRBJ1-3; D not certain. This CDR3 is 14 amino acids long. Between the trimmed V and J ends, which lost 3 bases and 0 bases, there was a span of 6 bases. The CDR3 coding sequence is TGTGCCAGCAGTTTTACGGACTCTGGAAACACCATATATTTT. This codes for CASSFTDSGNTIYF.

The genes are TRBV4-3 and TRBJ1-6; maybe TRBD1 (6 bases). The length of the CDR3 is 14 residues. Per germline, CDR1 LGHNA and CDR2 YSLEER. V lost 3 bases, J lost 4 bases, and 7 bases lay in between. The CDR3 spells CASSQDRYNSPLHF. In DNA form, the CDR3 reads TGCGCCAGCAGCCAGGACAGATATAATTCACCCCTCCACTTT.

The chain links TRBV6-1 to TRBJ1-6, with 9 positions matching TRBD1. J gave up 9 bases and V 6 bases, and 3 bases lay outside the gene matches. This CDR3 comprises 13 residues. Germline V gene lookup returns CDR1 MNHNS and CDR2 SASEGT. For the CDR3, the DNA is TGTGCCAGCAGGACAGGGGGTTTTTCACCCCTCCACTTT. It translates to CASRTGGFSPLHF.

The J gene is TRBJ1-1, the V gene TRBV11-2; D is possibly TRBD1 (5 bases). The V end lost 2 bases, the J end lost 0 bases, and 10 bases lay between the germline ends. Per germline, CDR1 SGHAT and CDR2 FQNNGV. The CDR3 runs to 15 residues. The CDR3 sequence is CASSLYAGMNTEAFF. The CDR3 DNA follows: TGTGCCAGCAGCTTATACGCAGGGATGAACACTGAAGCTTTCTTT.

This clonotype was observed a handful of times. This chain uses TRBV7-2 with TRBJ2-7, with D possibly being TRBD1 (5 bases). V was shortened by 6 bases and J by 6 bases, with 15 bases between the two germline ends. The CDR3 is made up of 13 amino acids. Germline loops: CDR1 SGHTA, CDR2 FQGNSA. In nucleotides, the CDR3 is TGTGCCAGCAGACATGCGTCCAGGGTCGAGCAGTACTTC. This codes for CASRHASRVEQYF. The full variable domain, in which reference TRBV7-2 and TRBJ2-7 provide the parts outside the CDR3, is GAGVSQSPSNKVTEKGKDVELRCDPISGHTALYWYRQSLGQGLEFLIYFQGNSAPDKSGLPSDRFSAERTGGSVSTLTIQRTQQEDSAVYLCASRHASRVEQYFGPGTRLTVT.

This clonotype has only a few counts. J is TRBJ1-2 and V is TRBV2; TRBD1 aligns across 7 bases. CDR3 size: 14 residues. J gave up 8 bases and V 3 bases, and 9 bases lay outside the gene matches. Germline lookup yields CDR1 SNHLY and CDR2 FYNNEI. The CDR3 reads CASSERGRMWGYTF. In nucleotides, the CDR3 is TGTGCCAGCAGTGAGAGGGGGCGTATGTGGGGCTACACCTTC.

This clonotype has just a few counts. At one boundary the junction diverges from the germline segment, which might be a read error. The rearrangement uses TRBV7-7 and TRBJ2-7, with D perhaps TRBD1 (6 bases). The CDR3 is made up of 14 amino acids. Germline V lookup: CDR1 SSHAT, CDR2 FNYEAQ (reference sequence). DNA for the CDR3: TGTGCTAGCAGCTTAAACAGGGCGACGGCTGAGCAGTACTTC. Its translation is CASSLNRATAEQYF.

This clonotype was seen just once. This may come from a read error, since a much larger clone is one base off. The chain is built from TRBV2 and TRBJ2-1; possible D gene TRBD2, 5 bases. The CDR3 has 15 amino acids. Trimming cost V 5 bases and J 7 bases, with 18 bases left between them. The germline V gene encodes CDR1 SNHLY and CDR2 FYNNEI. In nucleotides, the CDR3 is TGTGCCAGCAGTAAATTAGGACTTCAGGAAAATGAGCAGTTCTTC. It specifies CASSKLGLQENEQFF.

This sequence joins TRBV20-1 and TRBJ1-2; D uncertain. V was pared by 5 bases and J by 9 bases, with 13 bases between. Germline V lookup: CDR1 DFQATT, CDR2 SNEGSKA (reference sequence). The CDR3 length is 11 residues. CDR3 coding DNA: TGCAGTGCTCCCGGAAGAGGGAGCTACACCTTC. Translating gives CSAPGRGSYTF.

This clonotype was observed a handful of times. The chain employs TRBV7-2 and TRBJ1-5; the match to TRBD1 covers 7 bases. This CDR3 region has 16 residues. V trimming: 5 bases; J trimming: 3 bases; junction bases outside the gene matches: 10. Germline CDR1 and CDR2: SGHTA and FQGNSA. The CDR3: CASSLMTGTVNQPQHF. CDR3 coding DNA: TGTGCCAGCAGCCTCATGACAGGGACGGTCAATCAGCCCCAGCATTTT.

A few counts support this clonotype. The chain is built from TRBV10-3 and TRBJ1-1, with TRBD1 matching over 7 bases. The germline V gene encodes CDR1 ENHRY and CDR2 SYGVKD. V lost 6 bases and J lost 7; bases outside the gene matches: 11. This CDR3 is 14 amino acids long. CDR3 loop: CAIRRDRELSEAFF. The CDR3, as DNA: TGTGCCATCAGGCGTGACAGGGAACTAAGTGAAGCTTTCTTT.

On this clonotype: This may come from a read error, since a much larger clone is one base off. The J gene is TRBJ2-7, the V gene TRBV12-5; 10 nucleotides match TRBD2. The germline gives CDR1 LGHNT, CDR2 FRNRAP. This CDR3 spans 18 amino acids. Losses at the gene ends were 6 bases for V and 1 base for J; bases not matched to a gene: 15. The CDR3 reads CASGILGLALGESYEQYF. The DNA for the CDR3 is TGTGCTAGTGGGATATTGGGACTAGCGCTGGGAGAATCCTACGAGCAGTACTTC. The full variable domain, completed using reference TRBV12-5 and TRBJ2-7, is DARVTQTPRHKVTEMGQEVTMRCQPILGHNTVFWYRQTMMQGLELLAYFRNRAPLDDSGMPKDRFSAEMPDATLATLKIQPSEPRDSAVYFCASGILGLALGESYEQYFGPGTRLTVT.